The subject of this entry is one T cell receptor beta chain. This sample is part of a study of control samples from healthy donors and cancer patients. With 0 bases removed from V and 0 bases from J, the gap between germline ends came to 8 bases. The CDR3 is 15 residues long. Germline CDR1 SGHNT, CDR2 YYREEE (reference sequence). Data came from immunoSEQ multiplex PCR; TCRdb stores just in-frame clones and leaves some out. The sample lists approximately 86,000 clones, over 65% seen once, with around 2.1% in the top ten. Sequenced material: blood. The source of this sequence is a woman aged 40 to 50 in good health. The chain links TRBV5-4 to TRBJ2-3, with D hard to call. As DNA, the CDR3 is TGTGCCAGCAGCTTGGGTTTTTCTAGCACAGATACGCAGTATTTT. Protein product: CASSLGFSSTDTQYF. Full variable domain (outside the CDR3, taken from reference TRBV5-4 and TRBJ2-3): ETGVTQSPTHLIKTRGQQVTLRCSSQSGHNTVSWYQQALGQGPQFIFQYYREEENGRGNFPPRFSGLQFPNYSSELNVNALELDDSALYLCASSLGFSSTDTQYFGPGTRLTVL.